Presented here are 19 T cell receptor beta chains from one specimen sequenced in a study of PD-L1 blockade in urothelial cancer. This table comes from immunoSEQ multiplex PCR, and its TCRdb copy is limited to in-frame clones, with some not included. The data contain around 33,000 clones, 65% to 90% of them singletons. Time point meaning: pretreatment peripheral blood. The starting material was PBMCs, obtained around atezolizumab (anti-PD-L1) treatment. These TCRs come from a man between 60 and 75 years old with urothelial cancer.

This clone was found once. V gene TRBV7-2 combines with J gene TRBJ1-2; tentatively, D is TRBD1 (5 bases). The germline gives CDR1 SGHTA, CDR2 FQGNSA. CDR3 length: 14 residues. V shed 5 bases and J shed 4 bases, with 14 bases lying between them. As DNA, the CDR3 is TGTGCCAGCAGCACCCAAGGGGTCGGCTATGGCTACACCTTC. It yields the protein CASSTQGVGYGYTF. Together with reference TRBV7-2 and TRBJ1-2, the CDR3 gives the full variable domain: GAGVSQSPSNKVTEKGKDVELRCDPISGHTALYWYRQSLGQGLEFLIYFQGNSAPDKSGLPSDRFSAERTGGSVSTLTIQRTQQEDSAVYLCASSTQGVGYGYTFGSGTRLTVV.

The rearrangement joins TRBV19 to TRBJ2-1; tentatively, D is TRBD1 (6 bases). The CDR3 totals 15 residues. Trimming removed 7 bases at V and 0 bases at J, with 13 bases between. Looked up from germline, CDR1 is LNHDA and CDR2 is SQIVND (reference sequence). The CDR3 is CASIRTGSSYNEQFF. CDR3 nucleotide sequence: TGTGCCAGTATCCGAACAGGGAGCTCCTACAATGAGCAGTTCTTC.

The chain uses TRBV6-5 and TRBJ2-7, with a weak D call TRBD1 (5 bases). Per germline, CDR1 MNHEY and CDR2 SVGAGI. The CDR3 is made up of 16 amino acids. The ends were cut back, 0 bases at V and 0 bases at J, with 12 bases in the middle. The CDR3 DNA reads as TGTGCCAGCAGTTACTCGTTAAACAGGATCTCCTACGAGCAGTACTTC. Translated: CASSYSLNRISYEQYF.

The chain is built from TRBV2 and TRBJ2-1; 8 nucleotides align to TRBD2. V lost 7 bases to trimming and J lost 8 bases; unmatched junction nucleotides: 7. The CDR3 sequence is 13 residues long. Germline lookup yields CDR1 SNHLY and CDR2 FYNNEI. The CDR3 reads CASTAGGSDEQFF. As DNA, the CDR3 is TGTGCCAGCACGGCGGGGGGCAGCGATGAGCAGTTCTTC. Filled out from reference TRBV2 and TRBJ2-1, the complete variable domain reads EPEVTQTPSHQVTQMGQEVILRCVPISNHLYFYWYRQILGQKVEFLVSFYNNEISEKSEIFDDQFSVERPDGSNFTLKIRSTKLEDSAMYFCASTAGGSDEQFFGPGTRLTVL.

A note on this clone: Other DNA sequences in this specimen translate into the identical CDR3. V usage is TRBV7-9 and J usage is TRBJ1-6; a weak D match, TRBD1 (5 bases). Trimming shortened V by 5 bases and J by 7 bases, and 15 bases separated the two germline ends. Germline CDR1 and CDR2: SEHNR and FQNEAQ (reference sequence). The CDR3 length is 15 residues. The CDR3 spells CASSPSGGGNSPLHF. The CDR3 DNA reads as TGTGCCAGCAGCCCGTCCGGGGGTGGGAATTCACCCCTCCACTTT.

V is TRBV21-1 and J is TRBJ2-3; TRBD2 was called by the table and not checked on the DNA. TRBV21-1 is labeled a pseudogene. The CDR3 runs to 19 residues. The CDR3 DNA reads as TGTGCCAGCAGCAAAATGGCGCGAGGTAGCGGGGGGGCCCCGGATACGCAGTATTTT. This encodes CASSKMARGSGGAPDTQYF.

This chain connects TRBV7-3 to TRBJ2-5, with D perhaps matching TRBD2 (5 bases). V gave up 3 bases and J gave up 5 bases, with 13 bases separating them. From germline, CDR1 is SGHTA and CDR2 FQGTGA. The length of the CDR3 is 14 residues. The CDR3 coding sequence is TGTGCCAGCAGCTTGTCCGGGCCGGGGGAGACCCAGTACTTC. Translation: CASSLSGPGETQYF.

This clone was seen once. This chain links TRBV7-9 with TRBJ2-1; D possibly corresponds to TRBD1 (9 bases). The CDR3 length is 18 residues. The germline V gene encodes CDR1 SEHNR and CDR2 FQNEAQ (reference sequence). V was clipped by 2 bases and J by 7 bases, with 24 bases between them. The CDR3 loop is CASSLTGGLGGAGNEQFF. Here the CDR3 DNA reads TGTGCCAGCAGCTTAACAGGGGGCCTCGGGGGGGCCGGGAATGAGCAGTTCTTC.

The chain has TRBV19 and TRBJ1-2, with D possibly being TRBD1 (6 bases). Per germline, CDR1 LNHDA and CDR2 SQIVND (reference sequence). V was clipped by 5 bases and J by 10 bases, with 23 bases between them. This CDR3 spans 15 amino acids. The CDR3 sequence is CASSPHRGGIQDYTF. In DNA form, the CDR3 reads TGTGCCAGTAGTCCGCACCGAGGGGGTATTCAAGACTACACCTTC.

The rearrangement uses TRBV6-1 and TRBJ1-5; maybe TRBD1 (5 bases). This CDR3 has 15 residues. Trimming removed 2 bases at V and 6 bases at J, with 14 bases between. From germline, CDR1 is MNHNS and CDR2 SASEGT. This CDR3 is CASSEYEGVGQPQHF. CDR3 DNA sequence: TGTGCCAGCAGTGAATACGAAGGGGTGGGTCAGCCCCAGCATTTT.

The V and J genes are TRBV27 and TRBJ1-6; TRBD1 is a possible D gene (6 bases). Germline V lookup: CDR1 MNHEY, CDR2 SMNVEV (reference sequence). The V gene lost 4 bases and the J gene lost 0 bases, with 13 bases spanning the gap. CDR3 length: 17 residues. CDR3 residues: CASSSGDRSSYNSPLHF. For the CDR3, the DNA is TGTGCCAGCAGTTCCGGAGACAGGAGCTCCTATAATTCACCCCTCCACTTT.

CDR3 sequence (DNA): TGTGCCAGCAGCTTTATACGAGCGGGGGGCGGGAACATTCAGTACTTC. It is translated as CASSFIRAGGGNIQYF. The rearrangement links TRBV7-9 to TRBJ2-4, with 9 bases lining up with TRBD2. CDR3 length: 16 amino acids. With V trimmed by 3 bases and J by 7 bases, 10 bases remained unmatched. Germline lookup yields CDR1 SEHNR and CDR2 FQNEAQ (reference sequence).

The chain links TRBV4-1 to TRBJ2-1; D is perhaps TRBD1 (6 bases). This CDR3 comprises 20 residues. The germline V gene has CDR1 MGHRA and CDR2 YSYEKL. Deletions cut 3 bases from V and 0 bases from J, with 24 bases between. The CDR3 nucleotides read TGCGCCAGCAGCCAGGCAGGGGCCCCCAGATCGATTAGCTCCTACAATGAGCAGTTCTTC. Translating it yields CASSQAGAPRSISSYNEQFF.

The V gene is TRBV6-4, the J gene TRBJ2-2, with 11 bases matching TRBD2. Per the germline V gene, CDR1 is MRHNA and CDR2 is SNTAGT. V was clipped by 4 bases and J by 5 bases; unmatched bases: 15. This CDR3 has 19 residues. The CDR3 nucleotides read TGTGCCAGCAGTGGCCCTTCTTTAGCGGGGGGGGAACCGACCGGGGAGCTGTTTTTT. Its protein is CASSGPSLAGGEPTGELFF.

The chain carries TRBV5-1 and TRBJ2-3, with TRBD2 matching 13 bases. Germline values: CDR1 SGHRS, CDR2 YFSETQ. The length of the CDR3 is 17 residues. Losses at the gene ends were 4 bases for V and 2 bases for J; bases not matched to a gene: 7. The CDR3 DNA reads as TGCGCCAGCAGCCCTGGGACTAGCGGGGATTTCACAGATACGCAGTATTTT. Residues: CASSPGTSGDFTDTQYF.

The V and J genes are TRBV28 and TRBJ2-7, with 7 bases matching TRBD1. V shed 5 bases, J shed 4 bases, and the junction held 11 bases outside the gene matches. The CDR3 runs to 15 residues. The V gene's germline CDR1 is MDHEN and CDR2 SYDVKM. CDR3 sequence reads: CASSAGQARSYEQYF. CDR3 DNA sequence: TGTGCCAGCAGTGCCGGACAGGCAAGATCATACGAGCAGTACTTC.

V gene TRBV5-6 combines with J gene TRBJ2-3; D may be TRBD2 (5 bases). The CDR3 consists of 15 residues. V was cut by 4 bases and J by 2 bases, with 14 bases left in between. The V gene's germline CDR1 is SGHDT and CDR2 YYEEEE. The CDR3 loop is CASSPGIGDTDTQYF. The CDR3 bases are TGTGCCAGCAGCCCGGGGATTGGGGACACAGATACGCAGTATTTT.

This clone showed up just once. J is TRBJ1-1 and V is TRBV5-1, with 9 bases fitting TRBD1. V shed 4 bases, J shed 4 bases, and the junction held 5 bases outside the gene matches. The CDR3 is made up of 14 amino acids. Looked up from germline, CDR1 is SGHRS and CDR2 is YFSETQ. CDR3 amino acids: CASSPGTGSTEAFF. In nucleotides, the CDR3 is TGCGCCAGCAGCCCCGGGACAGGGTCCACTGAAGCTTTCTTT.

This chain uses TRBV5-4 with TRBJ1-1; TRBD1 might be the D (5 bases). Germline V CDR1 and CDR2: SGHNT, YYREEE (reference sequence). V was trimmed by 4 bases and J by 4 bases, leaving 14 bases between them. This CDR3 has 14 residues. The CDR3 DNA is TGTGCCAGCAGCCCTGTGGGGCAGGGCACTGAAGCTTTCTTT. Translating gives CASSPVGQGTEAFF. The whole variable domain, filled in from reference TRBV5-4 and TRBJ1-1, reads ETGVTQSPTHLIKTRGQQVTLRCSSQSGHNTVSWYQQALGQGPQFIFQYYREEENGRGNFPPRFSGLQFPNYSSELNVNALELDDSALYLCASSPVGQGTEAFFGQGTRLTVV.